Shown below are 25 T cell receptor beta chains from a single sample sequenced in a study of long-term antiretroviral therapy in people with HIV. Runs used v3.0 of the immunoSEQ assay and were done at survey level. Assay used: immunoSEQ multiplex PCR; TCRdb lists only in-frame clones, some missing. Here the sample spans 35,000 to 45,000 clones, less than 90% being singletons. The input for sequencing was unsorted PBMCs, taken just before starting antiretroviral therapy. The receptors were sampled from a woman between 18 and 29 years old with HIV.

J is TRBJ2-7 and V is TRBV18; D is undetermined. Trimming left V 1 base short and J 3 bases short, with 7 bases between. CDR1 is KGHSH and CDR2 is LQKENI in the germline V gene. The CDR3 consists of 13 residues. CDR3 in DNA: TGTGCCAGCTCACCACGCTTGGACTACGAGCAGTACTTC. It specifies CASSPRLDYEQYF.

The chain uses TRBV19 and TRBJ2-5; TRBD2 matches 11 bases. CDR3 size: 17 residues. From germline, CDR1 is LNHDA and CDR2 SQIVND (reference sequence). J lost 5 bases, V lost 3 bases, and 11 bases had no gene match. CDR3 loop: CASSISGLAGGGETQYF. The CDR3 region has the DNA TGTGCCAGTAGTATTTCCGGCCTAGCGGGAGGTGGTGAGACCCAGTACTTC.

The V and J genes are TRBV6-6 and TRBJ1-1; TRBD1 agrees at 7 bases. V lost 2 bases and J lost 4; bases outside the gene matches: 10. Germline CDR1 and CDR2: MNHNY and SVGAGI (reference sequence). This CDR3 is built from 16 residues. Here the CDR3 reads CASSYGRGRVGTEAFF. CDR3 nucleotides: TGTGCCAGCAGTTACGGAAGGGGGCGCGTGGGCACTGAAGCTTTCTTT.

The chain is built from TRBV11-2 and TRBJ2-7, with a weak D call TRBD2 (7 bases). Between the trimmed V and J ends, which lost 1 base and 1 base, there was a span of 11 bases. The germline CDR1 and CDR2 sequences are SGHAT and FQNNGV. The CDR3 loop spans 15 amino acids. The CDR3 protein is CASSLGRGRSYEQYF. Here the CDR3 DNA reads TGTGCCAGCAGCTTAGGGCGGGGGCGTTCCTACGAGCAGTACTTC.

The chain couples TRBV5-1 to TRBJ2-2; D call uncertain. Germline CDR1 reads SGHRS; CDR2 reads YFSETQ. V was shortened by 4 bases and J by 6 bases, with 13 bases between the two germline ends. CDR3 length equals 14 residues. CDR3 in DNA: TGCGCCAGCAGCCCTTCAGCGCTTGCCGGGGAGCTGTTTTTT. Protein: CASSPSALAGELFF. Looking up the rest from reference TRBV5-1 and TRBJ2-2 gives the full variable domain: KAGVTQTPRYLIKTRGQQVTLSCSPISGHRSVSWYQQTPGQGLQFLFEYFSETQRNKGNFPGRFSGRQFSNSRSEMNVSTLELGDSALYLCASSPSALAGELFFGEGSRLTVL.

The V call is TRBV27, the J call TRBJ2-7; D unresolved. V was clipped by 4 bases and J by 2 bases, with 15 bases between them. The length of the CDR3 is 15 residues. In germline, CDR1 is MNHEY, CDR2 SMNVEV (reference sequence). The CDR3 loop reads CASSSPGLPTYEQYF. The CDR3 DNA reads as TGTGCCAGCAGTTCCCCCGGGCTTCCAACCTACGAGCAGTACTTC.

CDR3 nucleotide sequence: TGTGCCAGCAGCCAGACTAGTCTGGATACGCAGTATTTT. Amino acids: CASSQTSLDTQYF. The V gene is TRBV7-9, the J gene TRBJ2-3; D perhaps matches TRBD2 (6 bases). The germline gives CDR1 SEHNR, CDR2 FQNEAQ (reference sequence). This CDR3 spans 13 amino acids. V lost 5 bases and J 6 bases, leaving 12 bases between the germline ends.

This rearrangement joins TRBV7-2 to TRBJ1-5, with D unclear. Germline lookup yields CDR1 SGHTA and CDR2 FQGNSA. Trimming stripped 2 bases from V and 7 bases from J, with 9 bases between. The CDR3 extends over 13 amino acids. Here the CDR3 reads CASSLNGPQPQHF. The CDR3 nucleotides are TGTGCCAGCAGCTTAAACGGTCCCCAGCCCCAGCATTTT.

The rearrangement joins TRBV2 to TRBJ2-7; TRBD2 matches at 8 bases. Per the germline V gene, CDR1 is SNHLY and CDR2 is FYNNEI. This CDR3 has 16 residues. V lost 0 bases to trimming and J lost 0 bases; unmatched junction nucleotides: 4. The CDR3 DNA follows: TGTGCCAGCAGTGAAGCACTGCGGGAGGCCTCCTACGAGCAGTACTTC. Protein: CASSEALREASYEQYF. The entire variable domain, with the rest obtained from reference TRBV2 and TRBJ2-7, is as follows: EPEVTQTPSHQVTQMGQEVILRCVPISNHLYFYWYRQILGQKVEFLVSFYNNEISEKSEIFDDQFSVERPDGSNFTLKIRSTKLEDSAMYFCASSEALREASYEQYFGPGTRLTVT.

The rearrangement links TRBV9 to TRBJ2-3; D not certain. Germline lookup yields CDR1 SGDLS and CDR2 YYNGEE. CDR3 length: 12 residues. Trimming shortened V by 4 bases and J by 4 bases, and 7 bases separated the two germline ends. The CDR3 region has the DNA TGTGCCAGCAGCCCGTTGGCAGATACGCAGTATTTT. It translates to CASSPLADTQYF.

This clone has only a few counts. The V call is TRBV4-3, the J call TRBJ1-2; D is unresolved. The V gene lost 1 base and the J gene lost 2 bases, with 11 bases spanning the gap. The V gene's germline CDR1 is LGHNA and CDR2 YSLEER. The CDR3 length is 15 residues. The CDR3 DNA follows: TGCGCCAGCAGCCAAGGCAGTTTCTCCAACTATGGCTACACCTTC. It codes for CASSQGSFSNYGYTF.

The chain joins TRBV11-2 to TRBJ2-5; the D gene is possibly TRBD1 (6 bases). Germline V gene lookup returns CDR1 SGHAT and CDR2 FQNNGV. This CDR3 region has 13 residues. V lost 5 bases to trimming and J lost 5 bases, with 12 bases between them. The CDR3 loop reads CASSHRARETQYF. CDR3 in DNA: TGTGCCAGCAGCCACAGGGCCCGGGAGACCCAGTACTTC.

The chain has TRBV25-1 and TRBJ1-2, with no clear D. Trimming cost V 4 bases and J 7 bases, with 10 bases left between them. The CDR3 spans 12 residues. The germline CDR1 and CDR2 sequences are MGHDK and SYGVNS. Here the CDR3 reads CASSVGSGGYTF. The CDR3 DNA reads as TGTGCCAGCAGTGTGGGCTCCGGTGGCTACACCTTC.

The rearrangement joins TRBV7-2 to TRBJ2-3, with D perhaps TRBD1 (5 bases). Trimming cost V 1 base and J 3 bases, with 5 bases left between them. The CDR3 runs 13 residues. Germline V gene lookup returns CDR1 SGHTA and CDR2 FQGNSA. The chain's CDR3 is CASSLDRTDTQYF. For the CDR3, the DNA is TGTGCCAGCAGCTTAGACAGGACAGATACGCAGTATTTT.

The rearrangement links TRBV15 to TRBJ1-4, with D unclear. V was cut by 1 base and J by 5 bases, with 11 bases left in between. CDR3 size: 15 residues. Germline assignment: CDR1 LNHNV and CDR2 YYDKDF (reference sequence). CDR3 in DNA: TGTGCCACCAGCAGAGTGGGCAGGATGAATGAAAAACTGTTTTTT. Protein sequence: CATSRVGRMNEKLFF.

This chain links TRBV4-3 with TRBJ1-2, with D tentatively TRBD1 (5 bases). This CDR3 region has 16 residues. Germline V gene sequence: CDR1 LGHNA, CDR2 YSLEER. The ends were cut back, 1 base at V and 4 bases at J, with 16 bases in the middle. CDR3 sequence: CASSQVIGGDSYGYTF. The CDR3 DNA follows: TGCGCCAGCAGCCAAGTCATTGGGGGGGATTCCTATGGCTACACCTTC.

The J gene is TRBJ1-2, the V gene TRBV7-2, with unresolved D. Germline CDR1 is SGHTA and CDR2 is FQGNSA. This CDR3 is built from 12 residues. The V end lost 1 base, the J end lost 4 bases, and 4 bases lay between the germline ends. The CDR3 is CASSLEVYGYTF. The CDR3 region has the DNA TGTGCCAGCAGCTTAGAGGTCTATGGCTACACCTTC.

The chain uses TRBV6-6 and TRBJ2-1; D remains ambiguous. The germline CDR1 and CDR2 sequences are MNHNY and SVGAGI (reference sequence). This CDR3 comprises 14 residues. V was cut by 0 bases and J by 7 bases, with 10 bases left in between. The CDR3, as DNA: TGTGCCAGCAGTTACTCGGGTGAAAGGAATGAGCAGTTCTTC. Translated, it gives CASSYSGERNEQFF.

DNA for the CDR3: TGTGCCAGCAGCTTAGGATCATTAGGCCCTGGAAACACCATATATTTT. Translating it yields CASSLGSLGPGNTIYF. The chain is built from TRBV7-9 and TRBJ1-3; D not certain. Trimming left V 1 base short and J 2 bases short, with 12 bases between. The CDR3 totals 16 residues. The germline gives CDR1 SEHNR, CDR2 FQNEAQ (reference sequence).

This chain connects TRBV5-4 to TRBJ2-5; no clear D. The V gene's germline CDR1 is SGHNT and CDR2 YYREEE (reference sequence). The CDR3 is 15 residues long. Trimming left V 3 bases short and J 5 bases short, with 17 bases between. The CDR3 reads CASSSPATPWETQYF. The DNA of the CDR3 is TGTGCCAGCAGCTCCCCCGCGACTCCGTGGGAGACCCAGTACTTC.

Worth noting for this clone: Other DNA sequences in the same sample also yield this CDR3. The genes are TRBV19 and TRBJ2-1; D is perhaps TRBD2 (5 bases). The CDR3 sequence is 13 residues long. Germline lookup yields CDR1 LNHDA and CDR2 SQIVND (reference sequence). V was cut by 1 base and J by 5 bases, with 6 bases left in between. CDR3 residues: CASSIGGNNEQFF. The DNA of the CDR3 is TGTGCCAGTAGTATAGGAGGGAACAATGAGCAGTTCTTC.

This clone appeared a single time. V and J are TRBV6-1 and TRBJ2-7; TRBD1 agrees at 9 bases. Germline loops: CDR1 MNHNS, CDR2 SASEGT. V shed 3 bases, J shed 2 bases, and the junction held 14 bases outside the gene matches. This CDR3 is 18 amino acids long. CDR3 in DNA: TGTGCCAGCAGTGACCGGGACAGGGTGAACGTAAACCCCTACGAGCAGTACTTC. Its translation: CASSDRDRVNVNPYEQYF.

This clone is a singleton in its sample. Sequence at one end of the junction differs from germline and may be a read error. The CDR3 DNA reads TGTGCCAGCAGCTTTCTTAGCGGGGCCCATAGCTTC. It is translated as CASSFLSGAHSF. The gene calls are TRBV5-4 and TRBJ2-7; TRBD2 matches at 8 bases. This CDR3 is 12 amino acids long. From germline, CDR1 is SGHNT and CDR2 YYREEE (reference sequence).

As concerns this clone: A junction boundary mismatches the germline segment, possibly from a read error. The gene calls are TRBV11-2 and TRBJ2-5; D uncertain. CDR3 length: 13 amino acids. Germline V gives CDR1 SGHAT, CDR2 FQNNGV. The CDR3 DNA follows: TGTGCCAGCAGGTTGACAAACCAAGAGGCCCAGTACTTC. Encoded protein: CASRLTNQEAQYF.

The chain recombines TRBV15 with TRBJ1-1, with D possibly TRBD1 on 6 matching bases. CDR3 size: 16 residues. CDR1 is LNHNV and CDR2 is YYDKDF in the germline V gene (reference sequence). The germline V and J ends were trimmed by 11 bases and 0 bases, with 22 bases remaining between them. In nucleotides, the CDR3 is TGTGCCGCCTACACTACAGGGAAACCAATGAACACTGAAGCTTTCTTT. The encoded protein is CAAYTTGKPMNTEAFF. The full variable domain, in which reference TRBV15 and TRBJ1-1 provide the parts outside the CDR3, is DAMVIQNPRYQVTQFGKPVTLSCSQTLNHNVMYWYQQKSSQAPKLLFHYYDKDFNNEADTPDNFQSRRPNTSFCFLDIRSPGLGDTAMYLCAAYTTGKPMNTEAFFGQGTRLTVV.